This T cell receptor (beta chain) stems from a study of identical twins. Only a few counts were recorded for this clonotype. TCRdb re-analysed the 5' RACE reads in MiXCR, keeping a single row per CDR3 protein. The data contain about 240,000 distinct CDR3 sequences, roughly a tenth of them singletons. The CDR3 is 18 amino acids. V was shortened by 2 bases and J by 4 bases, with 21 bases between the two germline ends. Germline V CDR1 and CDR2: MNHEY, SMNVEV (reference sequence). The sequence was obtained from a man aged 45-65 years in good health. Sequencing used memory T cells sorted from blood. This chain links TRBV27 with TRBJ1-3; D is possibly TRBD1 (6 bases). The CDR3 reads CASSLPYTGPGTGNTIYF. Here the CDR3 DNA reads TGTGCCAGCAGTTTACCCTATACAGGGCCGGGCACCGGAAACACCATATATTTT.